The next 28 T cell receptor beta chains were all read from a single sample in a study of early T cells in non-severe SARS-CoV-2 infection. TCRdb re-analysed the 5' RACE reads in MiXCR, keeping a single row per CDR3 protein. The table shows 30,000 to 35,000 distinct CDR3 sequences, with about 6% occurring only once. Sample: whole blood. These receptors came from an adult who was a healthcare worker with PCR-confirmed SARS-CoV-2 infection or an uninfected control (not recorded which).

The genes are TRBV3-1 and TRBJ1-1; D uncertain. The CDR3 has 16 amino acids. V lost 4 bases to trimming and J lost 4 bases, with 19 bases between them. Germline V gene data show CDR1 as LGHDT and CDR2 as YNNKEL (reference sequence). The CDR3 DNA follows: TGTGCCAGCAGCCCTCAAGAGACAATAAGCATCACTGAAGCTTTCTTT. This sequence encodes CASSPQETISITEAFF.

This clonotype was seen a handful of times. The chain carries TRBV11-2 and TRBJ2-7; 7 bases are shared with TRBD1. Germline CDR1 reads SGHAT; CDR2 reads FQNNGV. There are 15 residues in the CDR3. The ends lost 1 base at V and 3 bases at J; junction bases unmatched: 6. DNA for the CDR3: TGTGCCAGCAGCTTAGCCCGGGACAGATACTACGAGCAGTACTTC. This sequence encodes CASSLARDRYYEQYF.

Ten or more counts support this clonotype. The genes are TRBV30 and TRBJ2-3; the match to TRBD2 covers 12 bases. The CDR3 totals 14 residues. V dropped 7 bases and J dropped 5; count of bases not matched to a gene: 7. Germline lookup yields CDR1 GTSNPN and CDR2 SVGIG (reference sequence). The CDR3 is CASRLAGAKDTQYF. CDR3 sequence (DNA): TGTGCCTCAAGACTAGCGGGGGCGAAAGATACGCAGTATTTT.

This clonotype was seen many times. The chain employs TRBV6-2 or TRBV6-3 and TRBJ2-5; the D gene is possibly TRBD2 (6 bases). Trimming took 8 bases from V and 6 from J, leaving 19 bases between them. Germline V gene lookup returns CDR1 MNHEY and CDR2 SVGEGT. This CDR3 has 14 residues. The CDR3 protein is CASLETGRGKTQYF. The CDR3 DNA follows: TGTGCCAGCCTAGAGACGGGGCGCGGGAAGACCCAGTACTTC.

This clonotype was recorded many times. The rearrangement joins TRBV28 to TRBJ1-1; 7 nucleotides agree with TRBD1. This CDR3 comprises 14 residues. Germline values: CDR1 MDHEN, CDR2 SYDVKM. The trim removed 3 bases at V and 6 bases at J, leaving 7 bases unmatched. CDR3 region: CASSFRGQGAEAFF. The CDR3 nucleotides are TGTGCCAGCAGTTTTCGGGGCCAGGGGGCTGAAGCTTTCTTT.

A note on this clonotype: A much larger clone is a single base away; this may be a read error. This chain joins TRBV12-3 or TRBV12-4 and TRBJ2-5; D assignment may be TRBD1 or TRBD2 (5 bases each). This CDR3 spans 13 amino acids. Trimming cost V 10 bases and J 4 bases, with 16 bases left between them. This chain's CDR3 is CANRPGAGETQYF. The CDR3 region has the DNA TGTGCCAACAGACCCGGGGCAGGAGAGACCCAGTACTTC.

This clonotype has ten or more counts. J is TRBJ1-3 and V is TRBV30; D gene uncertain. V gave up 0 bases and J gave up 4 bases, with 10 bases separating them. Germline CDR1 reads GTSNPN; CDR2 reads SVGIG (reference sequence). The CDR3 has 14 amino acids. The CDR3 coding sequence is TGTGCCTGGAGTGTACCTCCCGCCGGAAACACCATATATTTT. Protein product: CAWSVPPAGNTIYF.

This clonotype came up many times. The chain employs TRBV20-1 and TRBJ2-7; no definite D call. Trimming took off 3 bases at V and 0 bases at J, with 12 bases between the two ends. Germline V gene sequence: CDR1 DFQATT, CDR2 SNEGSKA (reference sequence). The CDR3 has 14 residues. The CDR3 bases are TGCAGTGCTAGCCTTCTGGCAGTCTCCTACGAGCAGTACTTC. Amino acid sequence: CSASLLAVSYEQYF.

The chain is built from TRBV28 and TRBJ2-2; possible D gene TRBD1, 6 bases. Looked up from germline, CDR1 is MDHEN and CDR2 is SYDVKM. The CDR3 has 18 residues. The V end lost 1 base, the J end lost 5 bases, and 20 bases lay between the germline ends. The CDR3 nucleotides are TGTGCCAGCAGTTTATCTCATATGGCAGGGGTATGGACCGGGGAGCTGTTTTTT. It specifies CASSLSHMAGVWTGELFF.

At least ten counts were recorded for this clonotype. The V and J genes are TRBV28 and TRBJ2-7, with 9 bases fitting TRBD1. This CDR3 comprises 15 residues. Germline values: CDR1 MDHEN, CDR2 SYDVKM. V trimming: 3 bases; J trimming: 5 bases; junction bases outside the gene matches: 8. The CDR3 protein is CASSLRTGEINEQYF. DNA of the CDR3: TGTGCCAGCAGTTTGAGGACAGGGGAGATTAACGAGCAGTACTTC.

This clonotype was observed at least ten times. The V call is TRBV5-5, the J call TRBJ2-1, with a weak D call TRBD2 (6 bases). Germline CDR1 SGHKS, CDR2 YYEKEE (reference sequence). Deletions cut 4 bases from V and 12 bases from J, with 20 bases between. This CDR3 is built from 14 residues. The CDR3 reads CASSLRDWVRGQFF. DNA for the CDR3: TGTGCCAGCAGCCTACGGGACTGGGTCCGTGGGCAGTTCTTC.

This clonotype occurred many times. The CDR3 sequence: CASSLVGGRVTEAFF. The CDR3 DNA follows: TGTGCCAGCAGCTTGGTAGGAGGTCGGGTCACTGAAGCTTTCTTT. J is TRBJ1-1 and V is TRBV5-4, with no clear D. The CDR3 has 15 residues. CDR1 is SGHNT and CDR2 is YYREEE in the germline V gene (reference sequence). V lost 0 bases, J lost 4 bases, and 13 bases lay in between.

This clonotype was seen a few times. The chain employs TRBV11-2 and TRBJ2-2; D might be TRBD1 (5 bases). Trimming pared 0 bases from V and 6 bases from J, leaving 5 bases between. The CDR3 totals 13 residues. The germline V gene encodes CDR1 SGHAT and CDR2 FQNNGV. CDR3 coding DNA: TGTGCCAGCAGCTTAGACAGGGCCGGGGAGCTGTTTTTT. Encoded protein: CASSLDRAGELFF.

There are many counts of this clonotype. The chain has TRBV30 and TRBJ1-6; no clear D. CDR3 length: 13 amino acids. The germline V gene has CDR1 GTSNPN and CDR2 SVGIG (reference sequence). Trimming took 2 bases from V and 4 from J, leaving 6 bases between them. The CDR3 nucleotides read TGTGCCTGGAGTCCCGGGTATAATTCACCCCTCCACTTT. It specifies CAWSPGYNSPLHF. Complete variable domain (other parts from reference TRBV30 and TRBJ1-6): SQTIHQWPATLVQPVGSPLSLECTVEGTSNPNLYWYRQAAGRGLQLLFYSVGIGQISSEVPQNLSASRPQDRQFILSSKKLLLSDSGFYLCAWSPGYNSPLHFGNGTRLTVT.

This clonotype has at least ten counts. The rearrangement uses TRBV7-2 and TRBJ2-7, with 8 bases lining up with TRBD1. Germline V gives CDR1 SGHTA, CDR2 FQGNSA. With V trimmed by 4 bases and J by 5 bases, 4 bases remained unmatched. The CDR3 totals 13 residues. CDR3 nucleotides: TGTGCCAGCAGCTATGGACAGGGCAACGAGCAGTACTTC. It is translated as CASSYGQGNEQYF.

This clonotype was detected ten times or more. The chain carries TRBV5-1 and TRBJ1-2; D ambiguous. CDR1 is SGHRS, CDR2 YFSETQ, per germline. This CDR3 comprises 16 residues. V lost 0 bases, J lost 0 bases, and 12 bases lay in between. In DNA, the CDR3 is TGCGCCAGCAGCTTGGATTGGGGTCCATCTAACTATGGCTACACCTTC. As protein: CASSLDWGPSNYGYTF.

The chain uses TRBV20-1 and TRBJ1-1; D not resolved. V dropped 8 bases and J dropped 4 bases, with 17 bases sitting between them. The CDR3 is made up of 13 amino acids. Germline loops: CDR1 DFQATT, CDR2 SNEGSKA (reference sequence). In nucleotides, the CDR3 is TGCAGTATTACAAAGGCGGGTGCCACTGAAGCTTTCTTT. Encoded protein: CSITKAGATEAFF.

This clonotype was seen repeatedly, ten times or more. V usage is TRBV7-8 and J usage is TRBJ1-2; D not certain. V lost 1 base to trimming and J lost 10 bases, with 10 bases between them. CDR3 size: 12 residues. The V gene's germline CDR1 is SGHVS and CDR2 FQNEAQ. The CDR3 spells CASSLGSSFYTF. In DNA, the CDR3 is TGTGCCAGCAGCTTAGGGTCTTCATTCTACACCTTC.

This clonotype was found many times. This sequence joins TRBV6-2 or TRBV6-3 and TRBJ2-7; D is perhaps TRBD1 (5 bases). CDR1 and CDR2 from the germline V gene are MNHEY and SVGEGT. This CDR3 spans 12 amino acids. Trimming shortened V by 6 bases and J by 5 bases, and 11 bases separated the two germline ends. In DNA form, the CDR3 reads TGTGCCAGCAGACCCGACAGAAACGAGCAGTACTTC. This encodes CASRPDRNEQYF.

This clonotype was detected ten times or more. The rearrangement links TRBV11-2 to TRBJ2-5, with D perhaps matching TRBD2 (6 bases). Germline V gives CDR1 SGHAT, CDR2 FQNNGV. The CDR3 is 16 residues long. Trimming stripped 1 base from V and 0 bases from J, with 12 bases between. The CDR3 reads CASSLGIGDYQETQYF. The CDR3 DNA is TGTGCCAGCAGCTTAGGAATAGGGGACTACCAAGAGACCCAGTACTTC.

The chain uses TRBV10-3 and TRBJ2-3, with D unclear. V lost 4 bases and J 0 bases, leaving 8 bases between the germline ends. The germline CDR1 and CDR2 sequences are ENHRY and SYGVKD. The CDR3 contains 14 residues. CDR3 sequence reads: CAISVSESTDTQYF. The CDR3, as DNA: TGTGCCATCAGTGTTTCGGAGAGCACAGATACGCAGTATTTT.

This clonotype was detected many times. The V and J genes are TRBV6-2 or TRBV6-3 and TRBJ2-6; 8 bases align to TRBD1. Germline loops: CDR1 MNHEY, CDR2 SVGEGT. The CDR3 length is 20 residues. Trimming at V came to 5 bases and at J to 0 bases, leaving 15 bases not matched to a gene. CDR3 amino acids: CASSPRQRTGIHSGANVLTF. The CDR3 DNA is TGTGCCAGCAGTCCTCGCCAACGGACAGGGATCCACTCTGGGGCCAACGTCCTGACTTTC.

Ten or more counts support this clonotype. The chain combines TRBV6-6 with TRBJ1-4, with D perhaps matching TRBD1 (5 bases). There are 15 residues in the CDR3. Trimming stripped 4 bases from V and 1 base from J, with 10 bases between. Germline V lookup: CDR1 MNHNY, CDR2 SVGAGI (reference sequence). This CDR3 is CASSSLQGTNEKLFF. The CDR3 bases are TGTGCCAGCAGTTCACTTCAGGGAACTAATGAAAAACTGTTTTTT.

Many counts were recorded for this clonotype. The rearrangement uses TRBV5-1 and TRBJ2-1; 7 positions agree with TRBD1. V was pared by 5 bases and J by 5 bases, with 10 bases of the junction left unmatched. The CDR3 length is 15 residues. Germline V gives CDR1 SGHRS, CDR2 YFSETQ. In DNA form, the CDR3 reads TGCGCCAGCAGTCCCGATACAACAGGGGACAATGAGCAGTTCTTC. Its protein product is CASSPDTTGDNEQFF. The entire variable domain, with the rest obtained from reference TRBV5-1 and TRBJ2-1, is as follows: KAGVTQTPRYLIKTRGQQVTLSCSPISGHRSVSWYQQTPGQGLQFLFEYFSETQRNKGNFPGRFSGRQFSNSRSEMNVSTLELGDSALYLCASSPDTTGDNEQFFGPGTRLTVL.

There are a few counts of this clonotype. The genes are TRBV10-2 and TRBJ2-1; 8 bases map to TRBD2. Germline-derived CDR1 and CDR2 are WSHSY and SAAADI. The CDR3 spans 16 residues. V dropped 2 bases and J dropped 1; count of bases not matched to a gene: 4. CDR3 sequence: CASSEGGGGSYNEQFF. CDR3 nucleotide sequence: TGCGCCAGCAGTGAGGGTGGCGGGGGGTCCTACAATGAGCAGTTCTTC.

This clonotype was observed at least ten times. The chain is built from TRBV3-1 and TRBJ2-7; tentative D call: TRBD2 (6 bases). The CDR3 runs 12 residues. Trimming took off 2 bases at V and 7 bases at J, with 9 bases between the two ends. The germline V gene encodes CDR1 LGHDT and CDR2 YNNKEL (reference sequence). CDR3 sequence reads: CASSQRRAEQYF. In DNA form, the CDR3 reads TGTGCCAGCAGCCAAAGGAGGGCTGAGCAGTACTTC.

In this sample, this clonotype turned up many times. The chain employs TRBV10-2 and TRBJ1-6; no clear D gene. This CDR3 comprises 14 residues. Trimming left V 5 bases short and J 6 bases short, with 11 bases between. Germline V CDR1 and CDR2: WSHSY, SAAADI. The CDR3 spells CASSLAFINSPLHF. The CDR3 nucleotides are TGCGCCAGCAGTTTAGCTTTCATTAATTCACCCCTCCACTTT.

There are many counts of this clonotype. The chain is built from TRBV7-2 and TRBJ2-5; D possibly corresponds to TRBD1 (6 bases). CDR1 is SGHTA and CDR2 is FQGNSA in the germline V gene. V shed 0 bases and J shed 7 bases, with 12 bases lying between them. This CDR3 is built from 14 residues. DNA for the CDR3: TGTGCCAGCAGCTTAGCGTACAGGGTATGGACCCAGTACTTC. Encoded protein: CASSLAYRVWTQYF.